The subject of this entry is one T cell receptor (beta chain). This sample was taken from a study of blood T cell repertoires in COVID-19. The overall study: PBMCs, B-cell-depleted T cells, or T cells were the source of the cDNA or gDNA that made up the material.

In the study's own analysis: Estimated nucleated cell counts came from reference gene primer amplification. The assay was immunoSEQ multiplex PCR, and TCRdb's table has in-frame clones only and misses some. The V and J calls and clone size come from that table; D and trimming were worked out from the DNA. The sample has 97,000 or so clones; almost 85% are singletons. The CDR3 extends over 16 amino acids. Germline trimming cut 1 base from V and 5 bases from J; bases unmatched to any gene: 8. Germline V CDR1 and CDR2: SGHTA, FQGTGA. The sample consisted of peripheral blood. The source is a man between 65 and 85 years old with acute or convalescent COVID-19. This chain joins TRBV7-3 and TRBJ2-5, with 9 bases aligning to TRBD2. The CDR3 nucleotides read TGTGCCAGCAGCTTAATGGGTAGCGGGGGTGTGGAGACCCAGTACTTC. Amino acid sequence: CASSLMGSGGVETQYF.